This entry features one T cell receptor beta chain sequence. Distinct nucleotide sequences in the sample also encode this CDR3. The record originates from a study of shared clonotypes between healthy human individuals. CDR3 size: 13 residues. Germline-derived CDR1 and CDR2 are MNHEY and SVGAGI. V dropped 5 bases and J dropped 1 base, with 9 bases sitting between them. Repertoires were generated with immunoSEQ multiplex PCR, while TCRdb's copy carries only in-frame clones and drops some. The table includes some 1,400,000 clones, roughly 96% detected once. The chain carries TRBV6-5 and TRBJ2-7, with D uncertain. This TCR was recovered from a man aged 30 to 45 in good health. The sequencing sample was made of naive CD4+ T cells sorted from blood. The subset was: CD45RA+ positively selected. The chain's CDR3 is CASSRLGSYEQYF. The DNA for the CDR3 is TGTGCCAGCAGTCGCCTGGGTTCCTACGAGCAGTACTTC.